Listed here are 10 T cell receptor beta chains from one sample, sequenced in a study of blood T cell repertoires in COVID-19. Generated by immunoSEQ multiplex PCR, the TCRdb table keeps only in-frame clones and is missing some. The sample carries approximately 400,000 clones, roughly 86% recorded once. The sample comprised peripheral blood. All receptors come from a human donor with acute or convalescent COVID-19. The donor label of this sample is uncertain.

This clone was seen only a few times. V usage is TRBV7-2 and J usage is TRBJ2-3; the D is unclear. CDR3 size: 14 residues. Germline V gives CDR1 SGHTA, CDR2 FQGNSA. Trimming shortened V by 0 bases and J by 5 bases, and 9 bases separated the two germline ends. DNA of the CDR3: TGTGCCAGCAGCTTAGCCGATGCCGGAGATACGCAGTATTTT. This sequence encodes CASSLADAGDTQYF.

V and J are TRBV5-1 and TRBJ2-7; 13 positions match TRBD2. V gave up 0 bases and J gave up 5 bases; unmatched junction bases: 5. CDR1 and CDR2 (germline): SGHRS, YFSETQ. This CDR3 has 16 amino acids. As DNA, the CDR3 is TGCGCCAGCAGCTTGGAACTAGCGGGAGGGCCTAACGAGCAGTACTTC. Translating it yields CASSLELAGGPNEQYF.

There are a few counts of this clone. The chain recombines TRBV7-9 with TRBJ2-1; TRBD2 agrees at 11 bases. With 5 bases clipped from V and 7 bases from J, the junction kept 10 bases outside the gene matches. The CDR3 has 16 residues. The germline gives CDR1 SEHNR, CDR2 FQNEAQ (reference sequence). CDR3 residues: CASSGAGLAGGNEQFF. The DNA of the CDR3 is TGTGCCAGCAGCGGCGCTGGGCTAGCGGGGGGAAATGAGCAGTTCTTC.

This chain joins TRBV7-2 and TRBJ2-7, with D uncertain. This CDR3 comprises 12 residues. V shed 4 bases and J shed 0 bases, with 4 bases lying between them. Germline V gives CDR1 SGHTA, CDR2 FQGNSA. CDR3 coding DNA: TGTGCCAGCAGCTCCTTCTCCTACGAGCAGTACTTC. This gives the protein CASSSFSYEQYF.

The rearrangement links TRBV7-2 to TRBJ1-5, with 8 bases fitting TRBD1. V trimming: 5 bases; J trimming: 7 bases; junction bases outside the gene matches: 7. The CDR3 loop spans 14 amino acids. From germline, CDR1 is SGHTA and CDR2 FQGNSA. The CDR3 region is CASSPRTGKQPQHF. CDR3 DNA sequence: TGTGCCAGCAGCCCGAGGACAGGGAAACAGCCCCAGCATTTT.

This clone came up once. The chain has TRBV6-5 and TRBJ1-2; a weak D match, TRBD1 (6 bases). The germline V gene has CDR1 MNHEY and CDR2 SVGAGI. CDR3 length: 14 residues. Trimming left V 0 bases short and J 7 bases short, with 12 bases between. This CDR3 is CASSYSGAPAGYTF. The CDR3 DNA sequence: TGTGCCAGCAGTTACTCGGGGGCTCCGGCTGGCTACACCTTC.

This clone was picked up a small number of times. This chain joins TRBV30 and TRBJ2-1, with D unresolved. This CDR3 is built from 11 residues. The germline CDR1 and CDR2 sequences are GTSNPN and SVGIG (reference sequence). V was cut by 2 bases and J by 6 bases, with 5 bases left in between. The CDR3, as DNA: TGTGCCTGGAGTTATCGCAATGAGCAGTTCTTC. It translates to CAWSYRNEQFF.

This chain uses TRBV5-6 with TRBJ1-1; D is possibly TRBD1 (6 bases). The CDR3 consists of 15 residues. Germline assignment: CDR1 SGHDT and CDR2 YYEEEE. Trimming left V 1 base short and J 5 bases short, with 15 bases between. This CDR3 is CASSLQGWSWTEAFF. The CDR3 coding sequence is TGTGCCAGCAGCTTGCAGGGGTGGAGTTGGACTGAAGCTTTCTTT. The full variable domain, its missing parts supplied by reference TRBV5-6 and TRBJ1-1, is DAGVTQSPTHLIKTRGQQVTLRCSPKSGHDTVSWYQQALGQGPQFIFQYYEEEERQRGNFPDRFSGHQFPNYSSELNVNALLLGDSALYLCASSLQGWSWTEAFFGQGTRLTVV.

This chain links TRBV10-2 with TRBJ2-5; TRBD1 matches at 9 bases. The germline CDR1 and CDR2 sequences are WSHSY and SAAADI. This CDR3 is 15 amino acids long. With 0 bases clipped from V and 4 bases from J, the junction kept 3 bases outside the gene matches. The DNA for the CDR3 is TGCGCCAGCAGTGAGTCGGGACAGGGCCGAGAGACCCAGTACTTC. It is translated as CASSESGQGRETQYF.

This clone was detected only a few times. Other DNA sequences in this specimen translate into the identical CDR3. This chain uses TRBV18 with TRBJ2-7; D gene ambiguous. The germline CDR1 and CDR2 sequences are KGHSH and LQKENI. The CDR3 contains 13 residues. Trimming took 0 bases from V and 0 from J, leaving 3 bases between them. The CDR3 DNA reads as TGTGCCAGCTCACCACCGAGCTCCTACGAGCAGTACTTC. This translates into CASSPPSSYEQYF.